The 13 T cell receptor beta chains below were found in one sample sequenced in a study of blood T cell repertoires in COVID-19. The method was immunoSEQ multiplex PCR; TCRdb's version includes in-frame clones alone and lacks a portion of them. The sample has roughly 130,000 clones, roughly 80% seen once. The sequenced sample was peripheral blood. The receptors here all came from a woman aged 50 to 60 with acute or convalescent COVID-19.

This chain links TRBV18 with TRBJ2-3; 9 bases are shared with TRBD2. Germline V gene data show CDR1 as KGHSH and CDR2 as LQKENI. Losses at the gene ends were 3 bases for V and 0 bases for J; bases not matched to a gene: 7. The CDR3 consists of 17 residues. As DNA, the CDR3 is TGTGCCAGCTCACCCCGCTCGACTAGCGGCAGCACAGATACGCAGTATTTT. This encodes CASSPRSTSGSTDTQYF.

The CDR3 DNA reads as TGTGCCAGTAGTCCGGGACACCTCACCGGGGAGCTGTTTTTT. It translates to CASSPGHLTGELFF. The chain combines TRBV19 with TRBJ2-2, with D tentatively TRBD1 (6 bases). This CDR3 has 14 residues. V dropped 5 bases and J dropped 4 bases, with 11 bases sitting between them. Germline CDR1 reads LNHDA; CDR2 reads SQIVND (reference sequence).

This clone occurred a few times. Different DNA sequences within this sample yield the same CDR3. The gene calls are TRBV6-1 and TRBJ1-5; no clear D gene. V was clipped by 2 bases and J by 2 bases, with 7 bases between them. The length of the CDR3 is 14 residues. Germline V lookup: CDR1 MNHNS, CDR2 SASEGT. The CDR3 DNA sequence: TGTGCCAGCAGTGAACAGGTCCGCAATCAGCCCCAGCATTTT. Encoded protein: CASSEQVRNQPQHF.

The V call is TRBV6-1, the J call TRBJ1-1; D possibly corresponds to TRBD1 (5 bases). The CDR3 runs 15 residues. Germline V lookup: CDR1 MNHNS, CDR2 SASEGT. V lost 1 base and J lost 9, with 18 bases in between. CDR3 residues: CASSEEGTGTFKAFF. CDR3 bases: TGTGCCAGCAGTGAAGAAGGAACCGGGACTTTTAAAGCTTTCTTT.

V is TRBV5-4 and J is TRBJ1-3; tentative D call: TRBD1 (5 bases). V was cut by 3 bases and J by 2 bases, with 12 bases left in between. Germline values: CDR1 SGHNT, CDR2 YYREEE (reference sequence). This CDR3 has 15 residues. As DNA, the CDR3 is TGTGCCAGCAGCTCGATAGGGGCCCCTGGAAACACCATATATTTT. Translation: CASSSIGAPGNTIYF.

CDR3 nucleotides: TGTGCCAGCAGTTTCGGGGTTAATCAGCCCCAGCATTTT. Translation gives CASSFGVNQPQHF. The chain uses TRBV12-3 or TRBV12-4 and TRBJ1-5; D uncertain. This CDR3 is 13 amino acids long. Trimming shortened V by 3 bases and J by 4 bases, and 7 bases separated the two germline ends.

V and J are TRBV11-2 and TRBJ1-4; 10 bases agree with TRBD1. The CDR3 spans 14 residues. With 6 bases clipped from V and 6 bases from J, the junction kept 4 bases outside the gene matches. Germline V gene sequence: CDR1 SGHAT, CDR2 FQNNGV. The CDR3 reads CASSPGTGDEKLFF. The CDR3 DNA reads TGTGCCAGCAGTCCAGGGACAGGGGATGAAAAACTGTTTTTT.

The chain employs TRBV2 and TRBJ1-4; D might be TRBD1 (5 bases). Germline CDR1 SNHLY, CDR2 FYNNEI. The CDR3 runs 18 residues. V lost 6 bases and J 10 bases, leaving 30 bases between the germline ends. The CDR3 spells CASRRNFIGTSRGGKLFF. The DNA of the CDR3 is TGTGCCAGCAGGAGAAATTTTATAGGTACTTCAAGGGGTGGAAAACTGTTTTTT.

This chain uses TRBV19 with TRBJ1-1; D is possibly TRBD1 (5 bases). The V gene's germline CDR1 is LNHDA and CDR2 SQIVND (reference sequence). The germline V and J ends were trimmed by 5 bases and 0 bases, with 13 bases remaining between them. This CDR3 is built from 15 residues. This CDR3 is CASSPETVMNTEAFF. The CDR3 DNA reads as TGTGCCAGTAGTCCCGAGACAGTTATGAACACTGAAGCTTTCTTT.

This chain connects TRBV2 to TRBJ1-3; no clear D gene. In germline, CDR1 is SNHLY, CDR2 FYNNEI. The CDR3 consists of 15 residues. Trimming stripped 4 bases from V and 3 bases from J, with 13 bases between. CDR3 amino acids: CASSVQLSHGNTIYF. As DNA, the CDR3 is TGTGCCAGCAGTGTACAATTATCCCATGGAAACACCATATATTTT.

The CDR3 DNA is TGTGCCAGCAGTTTATCAGGGGGCCCGGGGTTCGAGCAGTACTTC. Translated: CASSLSGGPGFEQYF. The chain joins TRBV27 to TRBJ2-7, with TRBD1 matching 7 bases. Germline lookup yields CDR1 MNHEY and CDR2 SMNVEV (reference sequence). CDR3 size: 15 residues. V shed 0 bases and J 6 bases; nucleotides not matched to a gene: 8.

With regard to this clone: A junction boundary mismatches the germline segment, possibly from a read error. V usage is TRBV6-5 and J usage is TRBJ1-6; D is unresolved. This CDR3 is built from 13 residues. The germline V gene has CDR1 MNHEY and CDR2 SVGAGI. CDR3 protein: CASTYNRNSPLHF. The CDR3 nucleotides are TGTGCCAGCACTTACAACAGAAACTCACCCCTCCACTTT.

V gene TRBV15 combines with J gene TRBJ1-4; weak D call: TRBD1 (6 bases). Trimming shortened V by 1 base and J by 6 bases, and 12 bases separated the two germline ends. The CDR3 consists of 15 residues. Germline V gene lookup returns CDR1 LNHNV and CDR2 YYDKDF (reference sequence). The CDR3 loop is CATSRGTGRDEKLFF. CDR3 nucleotide sequence: TGTGCCACCAGCAGAGGAACAGGGCGGGATGAAAAACTGTTTTTT.